This TCR beta chain derives from a study of blood T cell repertoires in COVID-19. Study background: From T cells, B-cell-depleted T cells, or PBMCs came the material, which was cDNA or gDNA.

Germline V lookup: CDR1 MGHDK, CDR2 SYGVNS. CDR3 length: 13 residues. The V segment lost 10 bases and the J segment 4 bases; nucleotides outside the gene matches: 5. In the authors' workflow: It was from reference gene primer amplification that nucleated cell counts were estimated. Here immunoSEQ multiplex PCR was the method, and the copy in TCRdb shows in-frame clones only, minus some. The V and J calls and the clone size are those of that table, but D and trimming were determined from the DNA. Among fewer than 250,000 clones, around 80% were seen once, and the ten largest hold over 9.5%. The origin of this receptor is a woman in her 40s with acute or convalescent COVID-19. Specimen: peripheral blood. V is TRBV25-1 and J is TRBJ1-2; TRBD1 matches at 11 bases. Written as DNA, the CDR3 is TGTGCCACCTGGACAGGGGGCGCCTATGGCTACACCTTC. It translates to CATWTGGAYGYTF.